This T cell receptor beta chain is from a study of cytotoxic CD8 clonotypes in ibrutinib-treated CLL. Study as a whole: For this cohort, patients were approximately ten relapsed/refractory and around 16 treatment-naive, while 17 were IGHV unmutated. An average of around 250,000 productive templates and some 100,000 productive rearrangements was obtained per sample.

Notes on the study in general: Relative to age-matched healthy donors, clonality at baseline was higher, and it tracked circulating CD8+ T-cell counts.

V shed 4 bases and J 5 bases; nucleotides not matched to a gene: 12. This CDR3 is built from 16 residues. Per the germline V gene, CDR1 is LGHNA and CDR2 is YNFKEQ. Target depth was 1 in 200,000 to 1 in 1 million T cells, about 10x per clonotype. The data were produced by immunoSEQ multiplex PCR, yet TCRdb's version contains in-frame clones alone and is incomplete. In the table there are 14,000 or so clones, roughly 50% of which are singletons. On this clone itself: Its target is not known.

The clonotype was recovered from a human donor with chronic lymphocytic leukemia. Sample: PBMCs, taken at an approximately 23-month disease-progression time point, from a patient treated with ibrutinib. V usage is TRBV4-2 and J usage is TRBJ1-2; 8 bases map to TRBD1. The CDR3 sequence is CASSPQGGQVYYGYTF. The CDR3, as DNA: TGTGCCAGCAGCCCTCAAGGGGGACAGGTCTATTATGGCTACACCTTC.